What follows are 19 T cell receptor beta chains derived from one specimen sequenced in a study of neurological immune-mediated disorders (dated by TCRdb to between 2018 and 2020). Read against the paper, the sample's time point label means: longitudinal time-point 3. Library construction relied on 5' RACE. Sequencing was carried out with an Illumina HiSeq 2500. TCRdb reprocessed the public reads (quality trimming at Q25 with fastp, clone calling with MiXCR) and kept in-frame beta chains. Here each entry gathers all rows of one CDR3 protein and keeps the most common genes and DNA. The sample table records 53,000 or so distinct CDR3 sequences; 7.5% to 9.5% of these occur just once. The ten biggest clones cover roughly 2% of the sample. The sequencing input was PBMCs. The receptors here all came from a woman in her forties in good health.

This clonotype was observed many times. The rearrangement joins TRBV5-1 to TRBJ1-3, with a weak D call TRBD1 (5 bases). The CDR3 loop spans 16 amino acids. V was trimmed by 4 bases and J by 3 bases, leaving 17 bases between them. The germline gives CDR1 SGHRS, CDR2 YFSETQ. The CDR3, as DNA: TGCGCCAGCAGCCCACGGGACCGCCTCGATGGAAACACCATATATTTT. Translated, it gives CASSPRDRLDGNTIYF.

This clonotype came up many times. The V gene is TRBV7-9, the J gene TRBJ2-2; D gene ambiguous. The germline V gene encodes CDR1 SEHNR and CDR2 FQNEAQ (reference sequence). The V and J ends lost 9 bases and 6 bases respectively, with 11 bases between them. The CDR3 consists of 12 residues. Here the CDR3 reads CASTRWSGELFF. The DNA for the CDR3 is TGTGCCAGTACGAGATGGTCCGGGGAGCTGTTTTTT.

This chain connects TRBV2 to TRBJ2-1; 7 bases map to TRBD2. The CDR3 is 14 residues long. Trimming took 2 bases from V and 9 from J; bases not matched to a gene: 7. Germline V lookup: CDR1 SNHLY, CDR2 FYNNEI. CDR3 loop: CASSESAGDPEQFF. Written as DNA, the CDR3 is TGTGCCAGCAGTGAATCGGCGGGAGATCCTGAGCAGTTCTTC.

This clonotype was seen a handful of times. The chain links TRBV12-3 or TRBV12-4 to TRBJ2-1; 13 positions agree with TRBD2. The V gene end was trimmed by 5 bases and the J gene end by 3 bases; junction bases not matched to a gene: 16. The CDR3 is made up of 20 amino acids. This chain's CDR3 is CASSLPWGLAGLPNYNEQFF. Here the CDR3 DNA reads TGTGCCAGCAGTCTACCTTGGGGACTAGCGGGACTACCAAACTACAATGAGCAGTTCTTC.

This clonotype was seen ten or more times. V gene TRBV6-5 combines with J gene TRBJ1-1, with 8 bases matching TRBD1. V was pared by 5 bases and J by 0 bases, with 2 bases of the junction left unmatched. The V gene's germline CDR1 is MNHEY and CDR2 SVGAGI. This CDR3 has 14 amino acids. The CDR3 reads CASSLGQVNTEAFF. CDR3 sequence (DNA): TGTGCCAGCAGTCTGGGACAGGTGAACACTGAAGCTTTCTTT.

This clonotype has at least ten counts. The V gene is TRBV7-8, the J gene TRBJ2-7, with TRBD1 matching over 7 bases. Germline V gene lookup returns CDR1 SGHVS and CDR2 FQNEAQ. With 5 bases clipped from V and 2 bases from J, the junction kept 6 bases outside the gene matches. The CDR3 loop spans 14 amino acids. The CDR3 reads CASSEGTGAYEQYF. Here the CDR3 DNA reads TGTGCCAGCAGCGAAGGTACAGGGGCCTACGAGCAGTACTTC.

This clonotype was found many times. The chain couples TRBV5-1 to TRBJ1-1, with D uncertain. The CDR3 loop spans 17 amino acids. The ends were cut back, 4 bases at V and 2 bases at J, with 21 bases in the middle. Per germline, CDR1 SGHRS and CDR2 YFSETQ. The DNA for the CDR3 is TGCGCCAGCAGCCTCCCCGGGGTCTTTATTCTAAACACTGAAGCTTTCTTT. As protein: CASSLPGVFILNTEAFF.

This clonotype occurred a few times. The rearrangement links TRBV5-1 to TRBJ1-2; 9 bases line up with TRBD1. Germline CDR1 is SGHRS and CDR2 is YFSETQ. Losses at the gene ends were 1 base for V and 6 bases for J; bases not matched to a gene: 13. The CDR3 runs to 17 residues. The CDR3 nucleotides read TGCGCCAGCAGCTTGACGGGACAGGGCAGGGTCATCAATGGCTACACCTTC. Protein sequence: CASSLTGQGRVINGYTF.

This clonotype was recorded at least ten times. This chain connects TRBV5-6 to TRBJ2-1; 9 positions agree with TRBD1. CDR3 length: 16 residues. Germline lookup yields CDR1 SGHDT and CDR2 YYEEEE. V trimming: 4 bases; J trimming: 8 bases; junction bases outside the gene matches: 13. CDR3 sequence reads: CASSVLGTGFLDEQFF. DNA for the CDR3: TGTGCCAGCAGCGTACTTGGGACAGGGTTCCTTGATGAGCAGTTCTTC. The variable domain in full, with the rest retrieved from reference TRBV5-6 and TRBJ2-1, is DAGVTQSPTHLIKTRGQQVTLRCSPKSGHDTVSWYQQALGQGPQFIFQYYEEEERQRGNFPDRFSGHQFPNYSSELNVNALLLGDSALYLCASSVLGTGFLDEQFFGPGTRLTVL.

This clonotype was recorded many times. The chain couples TRBV30 to TRBJ2-5, with D perhaps matching TRBD1 or TRBD2 (5 bases each). V lost 5 bases and J lost 5, with 21 bases in between. The CDR3 totals 15 residues. The germline V gene has CDR1 GTSNPN and CDR2 SVGIG (reference sequence). In DNA, the CDR3 is TGTGCCTGGGCCCTTCGCTGGGGGACGGGGGAGACCCAGTACTTC. Translating gives CAWALRWGTGETQYF.

This clonotype came up many times. The V call is TRBV29-1, the J call TRBJ2-3; D is perhaps TRBD1 (6 bases). The CDR3 consists of 16 residues. The germline CDR1 and CDR2 sequences are SQVTM and ANQGSEA. The V and J ends lost 4 bases and 4 bases respectively, with 21 bases between them. CDR3 DNA sequence: TGCAGCGTTGTAATCCTAGAGGGGGTTGCCGCAGATACGCAGTATTTT. Translating gives CSVVILEGVAADTQYF.

The sample holds many counts of this clonotype. This chain links TRBV29-1 with TRBJ2-1, with D hard to call. The CDR3 is made up of 12 amino acids. Germline CDR1 SQVTM, CDR2 ANQGSEA. The V end lost 0 bases, the J end lost 15 bases, and 15 bases lay between the germline ends. The CDR3, as DNA: TGCAGCGTTGAAGATCTGGACCCGGGCGCGTTCTTC. Protein sequence: CSVEDLDPGAFF.

This clonotype came up many times. The gene calls are TRBV5-1 and TRBJ2-5; D may match TRBD1 or TRBD2 (5 bases each). Per germline, CDR1 SGHRS and CDR2 YFSETQ. The CDR3 spans 14 residues. V was trimmed by 4 bases and J by 1 base, leaving 11 bases between them. The CDR3 region is CASSTTGTQETQYF. The CDR3 DNA reads as TGCGCCAGCAGCACCACCGGGACCCAAGAGACCCAGTACTTC.

This clonotype was detected ten times or more. The CDR3 nucleotides read TGTGCCAGCAGCCAAGCGGGAGATGGCTACACCTTC. This translates into CASSQAGDGYTF. The rearrangement joins TRBV3-1 to TRBJ1-2; D remains unclear. From germline, CDR1 is LGHDT and CDR2 YNNKEL (reference sequence). Trimming removed 1 base at V and 6 bases at J, with 6 bases between. The CDR3 spans 12 residues.

A few counts support this clonotype. This chain uses TRBV19 with TRBJ1-5; TRBD1 might be the D (6 bases). The germline CDR1 and CDR2 sequences are LNHDA and SQIVND (reference sequence). This CDR3 is 14 amino acids long. Trimming pared 5 bases from V and 3 bases from J, leaving 11 bases between. The CDR3 region has the DNA TGTGCCAGTAGTCCCACAGGGTCCAATCAGCCCCAGCATTTT. Translation: CASSPTGSNQPQHF.

This clonotype was seen repeatedly, ten times or more. The chain uses TRBV20-1 and TRBJ1-1; D gene ambiguous. V gave up 0 bases and J gave up 0 bases, with 8 bases separating them. Germline V gene sequence: CDR1 DFQATT, CDR2 SNEGSKA (reference sequence). This CDR3 region has 14 residues. For the CDR3, the DNA is TGCAGTGCTAGAGATGGCTATATGAACACTGAAGCTTTCTTT. Protein: CSARDGYMNTEAFF.

This clonotype occurred many times. J is TRBJ2-5 and V is TRBV20-1; D remains ambiguous. Per the germline V gene, CDR1 is DFQATT and CDR2 is SNEGSKA (reference sequence). The CDR3 is 15 amino acids. V shed 6 bases and J shed 2 bases, with 19 bases lying between them. CDR3 in amino acids: CSASNLLKVQETQYF. CDR3 bases: TGCAGTGCGAGTAACCTGCTGAAGGTTCAAGAGACCCAGTACTTC.

This clonotype was seen repeatedly, ten times or more. The chain has TRBV5-1 and TRBJ2-3; a weak D match, TRBD1 (6 bases). The CDR3 contains 15 residues. Looked up from germline, CDR1 is SGHRS and CDR2 is YFSETQ. The V and J ends lost 0 bases and 9 bases respectively, with 17 bases between them. The CDR3 sequence is CASSLVAGEGETQYF. In DNA, the CDR3 is TGCGCCAGCAGCTTGGTGGCAGGGGAAGGAGAGACGCAGTATTTT.

This clonotype was found many times. The chain carries TRBV7-9 and TRBJ1-3; the match to TRBD1 covers 9 bases. The CDR3 is made up of 17 amino acids. Germline lookup yields CDR1 SEHNR and CDR2 FQNEAQ (reference sequence). The V and J ends lost 5 bases and 3 bases, in that order; junction bases with no gene match: 11. The CDR3 nucleotides are TGTGCCAGCAGCCTCACCGGGACAGGGTTGCATGGAAACACCATATATTTT. Protein product: CASSLTGTGLHGNTIYF.